This section outlines one T cell receptor (beta chain) sequence together with its context. J was trimmed by 3 bases and V by 6 bases; bases with no gene match: 5. Germline assignment: CDR1 LNHDA and CDR2 SQIVND (reference sequence). The CDR3 loop spans 15 amino acids. The PCR employed 60 Vbeta primers together with 13 Jbeta primers. The table came from immunoSEQ multiplex PCR; TCRdb's copy has only in-frame clones and leaves some out. Among approximately 150,000 clones, roughly 77% were seen once, and the ten largest hold 4% to 5%. The entry originates in a study of cytomegalovirus exposure and HLA in healthy donors. The donors gave bone marrow, and they were healthy.

Sequencing used PBMCs. The V gene is TRBV19, the J gene TRBJ1-2; 12 nucleotides align to TRBD1. This sequence originates from a man aged 18 to 29 in good health and CMV-seropositive. Here the CDR3 reads CASSRGTGGDYGYTF. CDR3 nucleotide sequence: TGTGCCAGTAGCCGGGGGACAGGGGGCGACTATGGCTACACCTTC.